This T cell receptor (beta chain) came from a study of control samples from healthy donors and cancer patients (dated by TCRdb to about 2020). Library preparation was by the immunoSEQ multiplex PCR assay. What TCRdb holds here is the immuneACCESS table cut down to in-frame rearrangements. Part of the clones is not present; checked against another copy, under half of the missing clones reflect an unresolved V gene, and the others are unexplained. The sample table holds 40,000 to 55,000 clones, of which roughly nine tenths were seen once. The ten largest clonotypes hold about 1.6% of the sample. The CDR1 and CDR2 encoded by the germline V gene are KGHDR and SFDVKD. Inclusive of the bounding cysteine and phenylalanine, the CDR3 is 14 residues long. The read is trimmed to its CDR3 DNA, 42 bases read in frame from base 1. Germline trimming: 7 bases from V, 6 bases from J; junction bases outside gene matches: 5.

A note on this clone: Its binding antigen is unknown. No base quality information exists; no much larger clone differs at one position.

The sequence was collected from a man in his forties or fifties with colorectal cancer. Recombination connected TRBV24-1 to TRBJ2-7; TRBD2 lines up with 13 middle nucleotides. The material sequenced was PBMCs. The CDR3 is CATSNGLAGAEQYF. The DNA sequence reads TGTGCCACCAGCAATGGACTAGCGGGAGCCGAGCAGTACTTC.